This TCR beta chain was obtained from a study of blood T cell repertoires in COVID-19. About the study: Acute-phase and convalescent COVID-19 samples originated in the United States, Italy and Spain.

Authors' data handling: Estimated nucleated cell counts came from reference gene primer amplification. The table came from immunoSEQ multiplex PCR; TCRdb's copy has only in-frame clones and leaves some out. Clone size and V and J calls were adopted from that table, with D and trimming inferred from the DNA. This sample has over 90,000 clones; around nine tenths occur once, and the top ten carry about 2.9%. The ends were cut back, 5 bases at V and 2 bases at J, with 10 bases in the middle. The CDR3 sequence is 13 residues long. Germline loops: CDR1 SGHRS, CDR2 YFSETQ. The V call is TRBV5-1, the J call TRBJ1-1; unclear D gene. This clonotype originated in a man aged 50 to 59 with active or convalescent COVID-19. The sequencing sample was made of peripheral blood. The CDR3 loop reads CASSSGENTEAFF. Here the CDR3 DNA reads TGCGCCAGCAGTTCGGGAGAAAACACTGAAGCTTTCTTT.